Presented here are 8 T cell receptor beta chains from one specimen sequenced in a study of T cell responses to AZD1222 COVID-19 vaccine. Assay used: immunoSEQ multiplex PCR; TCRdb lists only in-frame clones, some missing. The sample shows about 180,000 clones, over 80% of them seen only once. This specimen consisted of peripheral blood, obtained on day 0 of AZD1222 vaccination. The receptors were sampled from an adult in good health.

CDR3 protein: CASSPDRIYGYTF. The CDR3 DNA reads TGTGCCAGCAGTCCCGACAGGATCTATGGCTACACCTTC. The rearrangement links TRBV28 to TRBJ1-2; D possibly corresponds to TRBD1 (6 bases). Germline V lookup: CDR1 MDHEN, CDR2 SYDVKM. This CDR3 has 13 amino acids. The V gene lost 5 bases and the J gene lost 4 bases, with 11 bases spanning the gap.

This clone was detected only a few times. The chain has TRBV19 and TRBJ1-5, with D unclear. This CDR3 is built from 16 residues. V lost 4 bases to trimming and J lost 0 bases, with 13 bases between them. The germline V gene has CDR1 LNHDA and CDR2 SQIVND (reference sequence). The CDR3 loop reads CASSKGKEDSNQPQHF. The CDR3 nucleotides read TGTGCCAGTAGTAAGGGAAAAGAAGATAGCAATCAGCCCCAGCATTTT.

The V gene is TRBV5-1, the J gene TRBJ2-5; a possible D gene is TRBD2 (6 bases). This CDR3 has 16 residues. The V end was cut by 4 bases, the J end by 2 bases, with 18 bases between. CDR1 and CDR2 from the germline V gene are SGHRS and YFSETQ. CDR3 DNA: TGCGCCAGCAGCCCCCGGAGGGGTCCACCACAAGAGACCCAGTACTTC. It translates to CASSPRRGPPQETQYF.

As DNA, the CDR3 is TGTGCCAGCAGGTTCGTCCTGGGCACTGAAGCTTTCTTT. It codes for CASRFVLGTEAFF. This chain connects TRBV6-5 to TRBJ1-1; D remains unclear. CDR1 and CDR2 (germline): MNHEY, SVGAGI. Trimming shortened V by 6 bases and J by 4 bases, and 12 bases separated the two germline ends. CDR3 length: 13 amino acids.

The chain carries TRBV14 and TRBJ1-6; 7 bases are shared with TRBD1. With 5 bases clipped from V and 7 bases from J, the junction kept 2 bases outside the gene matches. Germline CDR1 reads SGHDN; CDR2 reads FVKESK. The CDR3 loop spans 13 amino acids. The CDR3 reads CASSLTGNSPLHF. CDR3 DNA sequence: TGTGCCAGCAGCTTGACAGGGAATTCACCCCTCCACTTT.

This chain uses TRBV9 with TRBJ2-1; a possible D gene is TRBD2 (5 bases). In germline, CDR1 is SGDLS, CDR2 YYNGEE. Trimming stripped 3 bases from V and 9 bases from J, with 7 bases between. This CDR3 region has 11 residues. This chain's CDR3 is CASSGAGEQFF. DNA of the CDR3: TGTGCCAGCAGCGGGGCGGGTGAGCAGTTCTTC.

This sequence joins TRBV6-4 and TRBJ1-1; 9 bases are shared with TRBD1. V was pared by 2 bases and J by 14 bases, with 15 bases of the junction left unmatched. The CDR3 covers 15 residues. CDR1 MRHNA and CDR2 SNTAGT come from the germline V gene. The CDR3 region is CASSDQGTGGTIVFF. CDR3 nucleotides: TGTGCCAGCAGTGACCAGGGAACAGGGGGCACAATTGTCTTCTTT.

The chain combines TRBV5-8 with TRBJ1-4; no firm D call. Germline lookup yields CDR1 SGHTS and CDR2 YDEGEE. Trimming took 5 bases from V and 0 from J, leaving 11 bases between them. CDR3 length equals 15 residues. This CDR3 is CASRELAATNEKLFF. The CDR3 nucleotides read TGTGCCAGCAGGGAATTAGCAGCAACTAATGAAAAACTGTTTTTT.